The rows below give T cell receptor beta chains drawn from one sample of a study of blood T cell repertoires in COVID-19. Method: immunoSEQ multiplex PCR; TCRdb's copy keeps in-frame clones and lacks some. Seen here are around 250,000 clones, around 83% observed once, and the top ten hold 1.5%. The sample was peripheral blood. Receptors originate from a woman aged 40 to 55 who had recovered from COVID-19. The CDR3 runs from the conserved cysteine through the conserved F or W. A D gene is named only where the DNA matches it firmly. The listing skips clone size in some rows; elsewhere it reads once, few, many or a size class.

>TRBJ1-5|NA|NA|TRBV5-6
CASSFSPEGNQPQHF
TGTGCCAGCAGCTTTTCCCCTGAGGGCAATCAGCCCCAGCATTTT
>TRBJ2-1|TRBD1|few|TRBV27
CASSGGVRGLIYNEQFF
TGTGCCAGCAGTGGGGGAGTGAGGGGGCTGATCTACAATGAGCAGTTCTTC
>TRBJ1-2|NA|NA|TRBV25-1
CASSEYNNYGYTF
TGTGCCAGCAGTGAATACAATAACTATGGCTACACCTTC
>TRBJ1-1|NA|NA|TRBV20-1
CSASNSGNTEAFF
TGCAGTGCTAGTAACTCGGGGAACACTGAAGCTTTCTTT
>TRBJ1-5|TRBD1|NA|TRBV28
CASSPGTGGNQPQHF
TGTGCCAGCAGTCCCGGGACAGGGGGCAATCAGCCCCAGCATTTT
>TRBJ2-7|NA|many|TRBV11-3
CASSLAQGINEQYF
TGTGCCAGCAGCTTAGCTCAGGGGATAAACGAGCAGTACTTC
>TRBJ2-5|TRBD1|NA|TRBV6-5
CASNRGRLRPETQYF
TGTGCCAGCAACAGGGGGCGATTGAGACCAGAGACCCAGTACTTC
>TRBJ2-7|NA|NA|TRBV3-1/TRBV3-2
CASSQIQGSYEQYF
TGTGCCAGCAGCCAAATCCAGGGCTCCTACGAGCAGTACTTC
>TRBJ2-1|NA|NA|TRBV4-2
CASSSTLDRWQFF
TGTGCCAGCAGCAGCACTCTCGACAGATGGCAGTTCTTC
>TRBJ2-1|TRBD2|once|TRBV6-5
CASTIGGGGYNEQFF
TGTGCCAGCACTATCGGGGGGGGAGGGTACAATGAGCAGTTCTTC
>TRBJ1-1|TRBD1|NA|TRBV28
CASRFHTGGVGDTEAFF
TGTGCCAGCAGATTTCATACAGGGGGCGTTGGAGACACTGAAGCTTTCTTT
>TRBJ1-5|TRBD1|NA|TRBV10-3
CAVGQGNQPQHF
TGTGCCGTCGGACAGGGCAATCAGCCCCAGCATTTT
>TRBJ1-1|NA|NA|TRBV7-2
CASSLRVMNTEAFF
TGTGCCAGCAGCTTGAGGGTGATGAACACTGAAGCTTTCTTT
>TRBJ1-3|TRBD1|NA|TRBV5-4
CASSSRDRGPNTIYF
TGTGCCAGCAGCAGCCGGGACAGGGGACCCAACACCATATATTTT
>TRBJ2-5|NA|NA|TRBV5-1
CASSLVDFQETQYF
TGCGCCAGCAGCTTGGTTGACTTTCAAGAGACCCAGTACTTC
>TRBJ1-2|NA|NA|TRBV5-4
CASSLQGTDWGYTF
TGTGCCAGCAGCTTACAGGGAACAGACTGGGGCTACACCTTC
>TRBJ2-3|TRBD1|once|TRBV5-1
CASSSNPTGDGTDTQYF
TGCGCCAGCAGCTCTAACCCGACAGGGGACGGCACAGATACGCAGTATTTT
>TRBJ1-1|NA|NA|TRBV15
CATSRDDRSSAFF
TGTGCCACCAGCAGAGATGACAGGTCGTCAGCTTTCTTT